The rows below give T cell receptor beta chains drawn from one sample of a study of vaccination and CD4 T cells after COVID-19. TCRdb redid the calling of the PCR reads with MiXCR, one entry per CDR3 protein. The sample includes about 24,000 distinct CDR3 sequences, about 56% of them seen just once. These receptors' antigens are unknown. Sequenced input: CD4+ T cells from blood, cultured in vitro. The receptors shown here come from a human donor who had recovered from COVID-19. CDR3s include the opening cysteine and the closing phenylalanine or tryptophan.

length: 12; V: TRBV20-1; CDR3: CSATSTGAPLHF
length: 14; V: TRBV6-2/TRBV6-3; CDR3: CATIVDRDRETQYF
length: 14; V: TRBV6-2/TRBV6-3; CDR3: CASSWVPNTGELFF
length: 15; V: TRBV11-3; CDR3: CASSLGGPFSYEQYF
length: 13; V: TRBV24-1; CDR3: CATSEDGTDTQYF
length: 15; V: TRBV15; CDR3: CATSRAGTAAYEQYF
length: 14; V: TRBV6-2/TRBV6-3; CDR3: CASSRTGANTEAFF
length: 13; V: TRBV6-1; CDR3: CASSARGDSPLHF
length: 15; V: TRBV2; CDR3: CASLGQGIRGGTQYF
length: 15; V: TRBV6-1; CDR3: CASSAAGTGRYGYTF
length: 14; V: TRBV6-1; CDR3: CASSRRGAGEKLFF
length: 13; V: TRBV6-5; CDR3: CASSYSNLETQYF
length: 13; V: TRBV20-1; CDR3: CSASLGFGSPLHF
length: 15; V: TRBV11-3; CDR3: CASSLTGGRTYEQYF
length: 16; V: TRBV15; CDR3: CATRRLGLADYNEQFF
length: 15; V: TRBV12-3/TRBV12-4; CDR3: CASRGGLAGAETQYF
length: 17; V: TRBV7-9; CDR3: CASSLDTAGSNTGELFF
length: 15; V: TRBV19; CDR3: CASSMGTARHYGYTF
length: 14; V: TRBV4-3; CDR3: CASSLDRGTGELFF
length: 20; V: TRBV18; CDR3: CASSPPVQPGGREAKNIQYF
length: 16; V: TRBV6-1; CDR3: CASRETGGIRNYGYTF
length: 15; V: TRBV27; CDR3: CASSSLGGGDYEQYF
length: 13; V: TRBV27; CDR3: CASSSITGIEAFF
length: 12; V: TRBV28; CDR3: CASRPRDHEQYF
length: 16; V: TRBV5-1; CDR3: CASSPKPGTGNYGYTF
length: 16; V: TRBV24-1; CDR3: CATSDPGLAGRDEQFF
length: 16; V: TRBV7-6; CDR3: CASSLGNRGIQETQYF
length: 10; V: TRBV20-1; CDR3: CSATNYGYTF
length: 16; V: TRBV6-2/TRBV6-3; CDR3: CASSNRGTTQNQPQHF
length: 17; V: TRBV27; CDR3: CASHSPPGLAGANEQFF
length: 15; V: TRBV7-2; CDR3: CASSFSRTNTGELFF
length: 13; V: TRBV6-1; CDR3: CASSGTENSPLHF
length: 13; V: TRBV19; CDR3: CASRPGLGNEQYF
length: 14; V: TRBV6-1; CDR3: CASGTKIMNTEAFF
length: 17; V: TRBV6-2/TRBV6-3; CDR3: CAISPYGLAGGADTQYF
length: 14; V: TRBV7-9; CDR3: CASSPAGRFYGYTF
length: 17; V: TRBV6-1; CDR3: CASSDLNAGTRPYGYTF
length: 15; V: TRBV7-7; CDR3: CASSPPQGQQETQYF
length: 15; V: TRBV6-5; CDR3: CASSYDVRGNTEAFF
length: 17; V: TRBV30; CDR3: CAWSQTGKRSGANVLTF
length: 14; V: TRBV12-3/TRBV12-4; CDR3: CASSLPQSQETQYF
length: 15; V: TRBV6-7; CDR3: CASSYPRDRGPEAFF
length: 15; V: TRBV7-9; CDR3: CASSSTGLAKNIQYF
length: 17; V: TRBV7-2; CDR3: CASSFNKGRQGAKGYTF
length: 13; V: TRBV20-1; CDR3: CSALQGRPYEQYF